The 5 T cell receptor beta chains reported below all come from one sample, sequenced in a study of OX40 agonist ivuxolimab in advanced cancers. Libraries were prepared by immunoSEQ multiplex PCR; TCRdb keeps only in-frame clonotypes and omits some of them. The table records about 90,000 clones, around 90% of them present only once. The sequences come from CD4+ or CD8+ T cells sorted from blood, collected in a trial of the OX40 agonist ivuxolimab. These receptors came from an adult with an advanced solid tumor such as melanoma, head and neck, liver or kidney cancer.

The CDR3 reads CASSLTGGAGNTIYF. The CDR3 DNA reads TGTGCCAGCAGCCTAACGGGGGGCGCTGGAAACACCATATATTTT. V usage is TRBV7-2 and J usage is TRBJ1-3; possibly TRBD1 for D (6 bases). This CDR3 is 15 amino acids long. Germline V gene data show CDR1 as SGHTA and CDR2 as FQGNSA. V was clipped by 5 bases and J by 2 bases, with 13 bases between them.

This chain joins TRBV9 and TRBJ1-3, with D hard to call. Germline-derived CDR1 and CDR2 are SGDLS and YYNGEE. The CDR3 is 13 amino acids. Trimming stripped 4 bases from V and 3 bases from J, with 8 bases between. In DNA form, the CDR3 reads TGTGCCAGCAGCATCAACAGTGGAAACACCATATATTTT. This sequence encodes CASSINSGNTIYF.

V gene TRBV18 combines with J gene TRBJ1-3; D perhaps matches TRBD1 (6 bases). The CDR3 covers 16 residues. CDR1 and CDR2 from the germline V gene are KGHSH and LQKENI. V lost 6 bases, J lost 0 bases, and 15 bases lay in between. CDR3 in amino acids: CASSQPGHSSGNTIYF. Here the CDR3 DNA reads TGTGCCAGCTCGCAACCGGGACATAGCTCTGGAAACACCATATATTTT.

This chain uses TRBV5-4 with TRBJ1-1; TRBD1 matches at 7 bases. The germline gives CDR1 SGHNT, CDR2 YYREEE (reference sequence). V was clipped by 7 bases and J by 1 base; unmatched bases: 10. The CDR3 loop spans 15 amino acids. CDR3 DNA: TGTGCCAGCCGCCCGGCCCGGGACAGGAACACTGAAGCTTTCTTT. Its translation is CASRPARDRNTEAFF.

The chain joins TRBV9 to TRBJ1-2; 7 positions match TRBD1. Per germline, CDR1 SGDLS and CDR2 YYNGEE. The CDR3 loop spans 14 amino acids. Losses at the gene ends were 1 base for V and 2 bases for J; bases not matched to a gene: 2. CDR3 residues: CASSVLTGNYGYTF. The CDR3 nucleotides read TGTGCCAGCAGCGTATTGACAGGGAACTATGGCTACACCTTC.